Presented here are 29 T cell receptor beta chains from one specimen sequenced in a study of blood T cells in healthy people across ages. It was with a sample-barcoded 5' primer and a J-beta primer mix that a second PCR of roughly 7 to 12 cycles was run. Via MiXCR, TCRdb re-called the 5' RACE reads, giving one row per CDR3 protein. The data contain approximately 760,000 distinct CDR3 sequences, just under 25% of them seen just once; the ten biggest clones take up roughly a tenth. This sample also belongs to another study, concerning T cells of mothers and their children.

Sequencing was carried out using blood. The receptors stem from a boy aged 5-17 years in good health.

V and J are TRBV10-3 and TRBJ2-2, with 10 bases fitting TRBD2. V shed 2 bases and J 5 bases; nucleotides not matched to a gene: 8. There are 17 residues in the CDR3. Germline V lookup: CDR1 ENHRY, CDR2 SYGVKD. The CDR3 here is CAISEGQAGGPTGELFF. The CDR3 DNA reads as TGTGCCATCAGTGAGGGTCAAGCGGGAGGGCCAACCGGGGAGCTGTTTTTT.

This clonotype has a handful of counts. The J gene is TRBJ1-2, the V gene TRBV12-3 or TRBV12-4; D remains ambiguous. Trimming removed 7 bases at V and 3 bases at J, with 12 bases between. CDR3 length: 13 amino acids. CDR3 residues: CASTLRGDYGYTF. In nucleotides, the CDR3 is TGTGCCAGCACCCTACGAGGCGACTATGGCTACACCTTC.

This clonotype was detected once. V usage is TRBV29-1 and J usage is TRBJ1-2; 9 bases fit TRBD1. The CDR3 runs to 12 residues. Germline trimming cut 4 bases from V and 7 bases from J; bases unmatched to any gene: 4. Germline assignment: CDR1 SQVTM and CDR2 ANQGSEA. The CDR3 reads CSVGRQGVGYTF. CDR3 sequence (DNA): TGCAGCGTTGGCAGACAGGGGGTTGGCTACACCTTC.

This clonotype was seen a few times. The V gene is TRBV6-2 or TRBV6-3, the J gene TRBJ2-3, with TRBD2 as a possible D gene (7 bases). The CDR3 consists of 14 residues. Per the germline V gene, CDR1 is MNHEY and CDR2 is SVGEGT. V was pared by 7 bases and J by 0 bases, with 11 bases between. The CDR3 bases are TGTGCCAGCATTGGGGGGGGCAGCACAGATACGCAGTATTTT. The encoded protein is CASIGGGSTDTQYF.

This clonotype was seen a handful of times. The genes are TRBV20-1 and TRBJ2-5; tentative D call: TRBD1 (6 bases). Germline V gene sequence: CDR1 DFQATT, CDR2 SNEGSKA (reference sequence). V was shortened by 4 bases and J by 4 bases, with 13 bases between the two germline ends. This CDR3 comprises 13 residues. Here the CDR3 reads CSAKDRMGETQYF. CDR3 coding DNA: TGCAGTGCTAAAGACAGGATGGGAGAGACCCAGTACTTC.

There are many counts of this clonotype. V and J are TRBV13 and TRBJ2-7; 7 nucleotides align to TRBD1. The germline V gene has CDR1 PRHDT and CDR2 FYEKMQ (reference sequence). V gave up 2 bases and J gave up 3 bases; unmatched junction bases: 4. The CDR3 covers 14 residues. The CDR3 region is CASSLRDSLYEQYF. CDR3 DNA: TGTGCCAGCAGCTTAAGGGACAGCCTCTACGAGCAGTACTTC. The whole variable domain, remainder taken from reference TRBV13 and TRBJ2-7, is AAGVIQSPRHLIKEKRETATLKCYPIPRHDTVYWYQQGPGQDPQFLISFYEKMQSDKGSIPDRFSAQQFSDYHSELNMSSLELGDSALYFCASSLRDSLYEQYFGPGTRLTVT.

This clonotype was counted only a few times. The genes are TRBV11-2 and TRBJ2-1; 9 bases align to TRBD1. There are 16 residues in the CDR3. Germline CDR1 is SGHAT and CDR2 is FQNNGV. V lost 9 bases and J lost 5; bases outside the gene matches: 14. The CDR3 loop reads CASSRQGGVIDNEQFF. The CDR3 coding sequence is TGTGCCAGTAGCAGACAGGGGGGGGTAATTGACAATGAGCAGTTCTTC.

The sample holds a few counts of this clonotype. The DNA for the CDR3 is TGTGCCAGCAGCCTACAGTGGGAAGGAAACGAGCAGTACTTC. It codes for CASSLQWEGNEQYF. The chain combines TRBV14 with TRBJ2-5; D remains ambiguous. The end of the DNA aligns better with TRBJ2-7, so the J call may be wrong. Germline CDR1 SGHDN, CDR2 FVKESK. There are 14 residues in the CDR3.

This clonotype showed up just a few times. The CDR3 coding sequence is TGTGCCAGCAGCTTAGTAGCGGGGGACGAGCAGTACTTC. This codes for CASSLVAGDEQYF. The rearrangement uses TRBV11-2 and TRBJ2-5; 9 bases match TRBD2. The J call is uncertain, as TRBJ2-7 better fits the DNA end. The germline V gene encodes CDR1 SGHAT and CDR2 FQNNGV. CDR3 length equals 13 residues.

This clonotype has more than one count but fewer than ten. The chain joins TRBV27 to TRBJ2-5, with 7 bases identical to TRBD2. The J call is doubtful: the DNA matches TRBJ2-7 better. CDR1 is MNHEY, CDR2 SMNVEV, per germline (reference sequence). The CDR3 is 15 amino acids. CDR3 sequence reads: CASSDRDYPIYEQYF. Written as DNA, the CDR3 is TGTGCCAGCAGTGATCGGGACTACCCTATCTACGAGCAGTACTTC.

A word on this clonotype: Its ends do not fully match the called genes, so a read error is possible. The V gene is TRBV27, the J gene TRBJ1-1, with a weak D call TRBD1 (6 bases). The CDR3 is 14 residues long. The germline gives CDR1 MNHEY, CDR2 SMNVEV (reference sequence). The CDR3 nucleotides read TGTGCCAGCAGTGTATCTCAGGGGATCACTGAAGCTTTCTTT. This sequence encodes CASSVSQGITEAFF.

This clonotype was detected only a few times. The CDR3 nucleotides read TGTGCCAGCAGTCCGAAGGACAGGGTAGGGACCTACGAGCAGTACTTC. Translated: CASSPKDRVGTYEQYF. This rearrangement joins TRBV12-3 or TRBV12-4 to TRBJ2-5; TRBD1 matches 8 bases. The better agreement between TRBJ2-7 and the DNA end casts doubt on the J call. This CDR3 has 16 amino acids.

This clonotype was seen a few times. The J gene is TRBJ2-5, the V gene TRBV7-9, with D possibly being TRBD2 (6 bases). The DNA end lines up better with TRBJ2-1; the J call may be wrong. This CDR3 has 18 amino acids. Looked up from germline, CDR1 is SEHNR and CDR2 is FQNEAQ (reference sequence). CDR3 in amino acids: CASSLAGGRGPARNEQFF. DNA for the CDR3: TGTGCCAGCAGCTTAGCGGGGGGTAGGGGCCCAGCGCGTAATGAGCAGTTCTTC.

V gene TRBV15 combines with J gene TRBJ2-2; 8 positions agree with TRBD2. Per germline, CDR1 LNHNV and CDR2 YYDKDF (reference sequence). The CDR3 is 17 amino acids. V shed 0 bases and J 6 bases; nucleotides not matched to a gene: 9. The DNA of the CDR3 is TGTGCCACCAGCAGAGATGATAAGACTAGCGTCCCCGGGGAGCTGTTTTTT. Protein: CATSRDDKTSVPGELFF.

This clonotype was counted a few times. The chain employs TRBV7-2 and TRBJ2-4; 13 bases match TRBD2. The CDR3 loop spans 15 amino acids. Germline values: CDR1 SGHTA, CDR2 FQGNSA. J lost 8 bases, V lost 4 bases, and 5 bases had no gene match. This CDR3 is CASSSPGLAGYIQYF. The CDR3 DNA reads TGTGCCAGCAGCTCGCCGGGACTAGCGGGATACATTCAGTACTTC.

The chain employs TRBV11-2 and TRBJ2-1, with no clear D. The CDR3 covers 12 residues. From germline, CDR1 is SGHAT and CDR2 FQNNGV. V was pared by 5 bases and J by 7 bases, with 9 bases between. The chain's CDR3 is CASSIGPNEQFF. CDR3 bases: TGTGCCAGCAGCATAGGACCGAATGAGCAGTTCTTC. The complete variable domain, with remaining parts taken from reference TRBV11-2 and TRBJ2-1, reads EAGVAQSPRYKIIEKRQSVAFWCNPISGHATLYWYQQILGQGPKLLIQFQNNGVVDDSQLPKDRFSAERLKGVDSTLKIQPAKLEDSAVYLCASSIGPNEQFFGPGTRLTVL.

The V call is TRBV5-6, the J call TRBJ2-7; D could derive from TRBD1 or TRBD2 (5 bases each). The CDR3 spans 16 residues. Germline CDR1 SGHDT, CDR2 YYEEEE. Trimming left V 1 base short and J 2 bases short, with 16 bases between. The CDR3 DNA reads as TGTGCCAGCAGCTTGATATCAGGGAGTACCCCCTACGAGCAGTACTTC. Protein product: CASSLISGSTPYEQYF.

This clonotype was observed a handful of times. J is TRBJ1-1 and V is TRBV3-1; D call uncertain. The V gene's germline CDR1 is LGHDT and CDR2 YNNKEL (reference sequence). V dropped 1 base and J dropped 0 bases, with 6 bases sitting between them. The CDR3 is made up of 14 amino acids. The chain's CDR3 is CASSQGHLNTEAFF. For the CDR3, the DNA is TGTGCCAGCAGCCAAGGGCACCTGAACACTGAAGCTTTCTTT.

This chain connects TRBV27 to TRBJ1-2, with D possibly TRBD1 on 5 matching bases. V was cut by 6 bases and J by 6 bases, with 17 bases left in between. This CDR3 comprises 14 residues. Per the germline V gene, CDR1 is MNHEY and CDR2 is SMNVEV (reference sequence). This CDR3 is CASSPARARNGYTF. Written as DNA, the CDR3 is TGTGCCAGCAGCCCAGCCAGGGCGCGAAATGGCTACACCTTC.

This clonotype was seen a few times. The chain recombines TRBV6-4 with TRBJ2-5; 7 bases map to TRBD2. Germline V gives CDR1 MRHNA, CDR2 SNTAGT. This CDR3 has 17 residues. The V segment lost 5 bases and the J segment 5 bases; nucleotides outside the gene matches: 17. The CDR3 bases are TGTGCCAGCAGTTCCCAAGGTCAAGCGGGGTGGTTGGAGACCCAGTACTTC. Protein product: CASSSQGQAGWLETQYF.

This chain links TRBV29-1 with TRBJ2-3; the D gene is possibly TRBD1 (5 bases). Germline CDR1 SQVTM, CDR2 ANQGSEA. V lost 0 bases and J 2 bases, leaving 12 bases between the germline ends. The CDR3 totals 15 residues. The CDR3 sequence: CSVEDGRADTDTQYF. For the CDR3, the DNA is TGCAGCGTTGAAGATGGCAGGGCTGACACAGATACGCAGTATTTT.

The rearrangement links TRBV5-1 to TRBJ2-3; tentatively, D is TRBD2 (6 bases). V gave up 0 bases and J gave up 5 bases, with 19 bases separating them. Per germline, CDR1 SGHRS and CDR2 YFSETQ. The CDR3 has 17 residues. The CDR3 coding sequence is TGCGCCAGCAGCTTGGGACTTTACGGGAGAGACGGAGATACGCAGTATTTT. Protein sequence: CASSLGLYGRDGDTQYF.

This clonotype was counted between two and nine times. This chain uses TRBV4-3 with TRBJ2-1; 11 bases are a match to TRBD2. The V segment lost 0 bases and the J segment 7 bases; nucleotides outside the gene matches: 8. Germline values: CDR1 LGHNA, CDR2 YSLEER. CDR3 length: 17 amino acids. The CDR3 loop reads CASSQDSSGGAANEQFF. CDR3 in DNA: TGCGCCAGCAGCCAAGATAGTAGCGGGGGGGCCGCGAATGAGCAGTTCTTC.

The V call is TRBV27, the J call TRBJ2-3; D might be TRBD2 (6 bases). The CDR3 length is 13 residues. CDR1 and CDR2 (germline): MNHEY, SMNVEV (reference sequence). Trimming stripped 5 bases from V and 5 bases from J, with 11 bases between. CDR3 residues: CASSNIAVDTQYF. The CDR3 DNA is TGTGCCAGCAGTAACATAGCGGTAGATACGCAGTATTTT.

This rearrangement joins TRBV12-3 or TRBV12-4 to TRBJ1-1; D uncertain. The CDR3 spans 12 residues. With 3 bases removed from V and 8 bases from J, the gap between germline ends came to 10 bases. CDR3 amino acids: CASSLVYTEAFF. In nucleotides, the CDR3 is TGTGCCAGCAGTTTGGTATATACCGAAGCTTTCTTT.

This clonotype has a handful of counts. This chain uses TRBV27 with TRBJ1-2, with D uncertain. The V end lost 4 bases, the J end lost 4 bases, and 16 bases lay between the germline ends. Germline CDR1 reads MNHEY; CDR2 reads SMNVEV (reference sequence). The CDR3 totals 15 residues. CDR3 protein: CASSWAAGGSYGYTF. The CDR3 region has the DNA TGTGCCAGCAGTTGGGCCGCCGGTGGCTCCTATGGCTACACCTTC.

The V call is TRBV9, the J call TRBJ2-5, with D uncertain. The end of the DNA fits TRBJ2-1 better, so the J call may be wrong. The germline V gene encodes CDR1 SGDLS and CDR2 YYNGEE. The CDR3 has 12 amino acids. In DNA form, the CDR3 reads TGTGCCAGCAGCGTAGTGGGCGGTGAGCAGTTCTTC. It encodes CASSVVGGEQFF.

The V and J genes are TRBV7-9 and TRBJ1-1, with 7 bases fitting TRBD1. After removal of 5 bases from V and 0 bases from J, the junction contained 6 bases not matched to a gene. Per germline, CDR1 SEHNR and CDR2 FQNEAQ (reference sequence). The CDR3 extends over 15 amino acids. The CDR3 coding sequence is TGTGCCAGCAGCGGACACAGGGGCCTGAACACTGAAGCTTTCTTT. Amino acid sequence: CASSGHRGLNTEAFF.

This clonotype was counted only a few times. CDR3 sequence: CASSSRLAGGHETQYF. For the CDR3, the DNA is TGTGCCAGCAGCTCAAGACTAGCGGGGGGGCACGAGACCCAGTACTTC. V gene TRBV5-5 combines with J gene TRBJ2-5; TRBD2 matches at 14 bases. V was pared by 3 bases and J by 5 bases, with 6 bases of the junction left unmatched. In germline, CDR1 is SGHKS, CDR2 YYEKEE (reference sequence). The CDR3 length is 16 residues. Full variable domain (missing parts from reference TRBV5-5 and TRBJ2-5): DAGVTQSPTHLIKTRGQQVTLRCSPISGHKSVSWYQQVLGQGPQFIFQYYEKEERGRGNFPDRFSARQFPNYSSELNVNALLLGDSALYLCASSSRLAGGHETQYFGPGTRLLVL.